The subject of this entry is one T cell receptor beta chain. The antigen remains unidentified. Germline V gene data show CDR1 as MNHEY and CDR2 as SVGAGI. V lost 5 bases to trimming and J lost 6 bases; unmatched junction nucleotides: 11. CDR3 length: 15 amino acids. The data were taken from a study of spatial heterogeneity in lung cancer. On the study more broadly: Unique TCR and UMI combinations averaged more than ten appearances each in raw reads. Study conclusions and caveats: More often at tumor resection than at routine follow-up, ubiquitous expanded tumor TCRs were detected in the blood.

TCRdb reanalysed the 5' RACE reads using MiXCR and keeps one entry per CDR3 protein. The data contain some 100,000 distinct CDR3 sequences, about 12% of them seen just once; the ten biggest clones take up 35% to 50%. Regarding time point: sample taken at primary tumor resection. Tumor, nontumor lung or frozen PBMC supplied whole RNA that was sequenced unsorted. The donors were about 67 patients with non-small cell lung cancer that was early-stage and untreated. This receptor was obtained from a male donor with early-stage non-small cell lung cancer. Sample: PBMCs, taken at surgery. V usage is TRBV6-5 and J usage is TRBJ2-7; TRBD1 aligns across 9 bases. CDR3 sequence (DNA): TGTGCCAGCAGTAGATCCCCGGGACAGGGTCGCGAGCAGTACTTC. Translating it yields CASSRSPGQGREQYF.